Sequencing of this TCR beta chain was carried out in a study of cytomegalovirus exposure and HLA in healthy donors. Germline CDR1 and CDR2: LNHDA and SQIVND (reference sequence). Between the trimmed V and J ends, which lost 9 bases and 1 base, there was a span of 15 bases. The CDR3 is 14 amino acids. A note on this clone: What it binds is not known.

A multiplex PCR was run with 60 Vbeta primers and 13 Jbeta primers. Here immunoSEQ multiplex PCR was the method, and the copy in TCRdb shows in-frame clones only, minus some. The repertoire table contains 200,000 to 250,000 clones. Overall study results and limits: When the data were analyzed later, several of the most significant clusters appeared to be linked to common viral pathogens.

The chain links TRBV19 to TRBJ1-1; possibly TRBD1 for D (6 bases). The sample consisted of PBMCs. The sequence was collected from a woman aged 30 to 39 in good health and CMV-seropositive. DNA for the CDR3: TGTGCCAGCCGCCGACAGGTGGGGAACACTGAAGCTTTCTTT. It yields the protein CASRRQVGNTEAFF.